This is a list of T cell receptor beta chains from one sample in a study of cytomegalovirus exposure and HLA in healthy donors. Assay used: immunoSEQ multiplex PCR; TCRdb lists only in-frame clones, some missing. The table has some 180,000 clones, around 84% seen once. The sample taken for sequencing was PBMCs. Receptors originate from a man aged 40-50 years in good health and CMV-seropositive. CDR3s include the opening cysteine and the closing phenylalanine or tryptophan. Each record gives: clone size, V gene, D gene, J gene, CDR3 DNA, CDR3 protein. A D gene is named only where the DNA matches it firmly. Size is stated for part of the rows, as once, few or many counts, or as a class when the clone is expanded.

.	TRBV7-2	.	TRBJ1-3	TGTGCCAGCAGCTTAGCCCCGAGTAGGGGCCTTGGAAACACCATATATTTT	CASSLAPSRGLGNTIYF
.	TRBV5-8	TRBD1	TRBJ1-2	TGTGCCAGCAGCTTGGACAGGGGGCCAAGTACCTTC	CASSLDRGPSTF
.	TRBV4-1	.	TRBJ2-6	TGCGCCAGCAGCCAAGGCAGTTCCTCTGGGGCCAACGTCCTGACTTTC	CASSQGSSSGANVLTF
.	TRBV6-1	.	TRBJ2-2	TGTGCCAGCAGGTCTGGGGGGGCGGGGACCGGGGAGCTGTTTTTT	CASRSGGAGTGELFF
.	TRBV5-6	TRBD1	TRBJ1-2	TGTGCCAGCAGTTCCCCGGACAGGGGGCCGAACACTAACTATGGCTACACCTTC	CASSSPDRGPNTNYGYTF
.	TRBV14	TRBD1	TRBJ2-7	TGTGCCAGCAGCCCCGCCGGGACAGGGAGAAACGAGCAGTACTTC	CASSPAGTGRNEQYF
.	TRBV5-8	TRBD2	TRBJ2-7	TGTGCCAGCAGACCGGGACTAGCGGGAGGGCCCTACGAGCAGTACTTC	CASRPGLAGGPYEQYF
.	TRBV5-1	TRBD1	TRBJ2-2	TGCGCCAGCAGCTGGGGACAGGGGAACACCGGGGAGCTGTTTTTT	CASSWGQGNTGELFF
.	TRBV4-1	.	TRBJ2-2	TGCGCCAGCAGCCTCGGGATAAACACCGGGGAGCTGTTTTTT	CASSLGINTGELFF
few	TRBV7-9	.	TRBJ1-3	TGTGCCAACCCGGCAGGGCCAGGAAACACCATATATTTT	CANPAGPGNTIYF
.	TRBV29-1	TRBD1	TRBJ2-2	TGCAGCGTTGAAGGCCGAGGACAGGGGCCGTTCACCGGGGAGCTGTTTTTT	CSVEGRGQGPFTGELFF
.	TRBV4-3	TRBD2	TRBJ2-1	TGCGCCAGCAGCCAACAGCGGGAAGGCTACAATGAGCAGTTCTTC	CASSQQREGYNEQFF
once	TRBV7-8	.	TRBJ1-6	TGTGCCAGCAGCTTAGGGCTCGATCTCCCTAATTCACCCCTCCACTTT	CASSLGLDLPNSPLHF
.	TRBV5-5	.	TRBJ1-5	TGTGCCAGCAGCCGGAATACAGATAGCAATCAGCCCCAGCATTTT	CASSRNTDSNQPQHF
few	TRBV6-6	.	TRBJ1-5	TGTGCCAGCAGTTACGGAGGGTCGGAGCCCCAGCATTTT	CASSYGGSEPQHF
.	TRBV6-6	.	TRBJ2-1	TGTGCCAGCAGTACACCTAGAGACAGGTTTGAGCAGTTCTTC	CASSTPRDRFEQFF
.	TRBV5-1	.	TRBJ2-7	TGCGCCAGCAGCACGATGGGGCAGGCTTCCTACGAGCAGTACTTC	CASSTMGQASYEQYF
.	TRBV11-3	TRBD2	TRBJ2-1	TGTGCCAGCAGCTTGGCGGGAGGAACACGGTCCTACAATGAGCAGTTCTTC	CASSLAGGTRSYNEQFF
.	TRBV6-1	.	TRBJ1-3	TGTGCCAGCGGTACAGGGATTGGAAACACCATATATTTT	CASGTGIGNTIYF
.	TRBV7-7	.	TRBJ2-1	TGTGCCAGCTCGAGGGACTCCTACAATGAGCAGTTCTTC	CASSRDSYNEQFF
once	TRBV5-1	TRBD1	TRBJ2-2	TGCGCCACCCCCTCGGACGAGACAGGGTCCACCGGGGAGCTGTTTTTT	CATPSDETGSTGELFF
.	TRBV11-2	TRBD1	TRBJ1-6	TGTGCCAGCAGCCGGACAGGGTCGTACTATAATTCACCCCTCCACTTT	CASSRTGSYYNSPLHF
once	TRBV11-2	.	TRBJ1-6	TGTGCCAGCAGCTTTGAACCGACAGTTTCACCCCTCCACTTT	CASSFEPTVSPLHF
.	TRBV11-3	.	TRBJ2-2	TGTGCCAGCAGCTCCTTGACAGCCGGGGAGCTGTTTTTT	CASSSLTAGELFF
.	TRBV28	.	TRBJ1-2	TGTGCCAGCAGTGCCACAGGGAAAGCTAACTATGGCTACACCTTC	CASSATGKANYGYTF
few	TRBV9	TRBD1	TRBJ1-6	TGTGCCAGCAGCGTAGAACAGGGGAATAATTCACCCCTCCACTTT	CASSVEQGNNSPLHF
.	TRBV27	.	TRBJ1-5	TGTGCCAGCAGTTTAGTACAGGACAATCAGCCCCAGCATTTT	CASSLVQDNQPQHF
once	TRBV7-3	TRBD2	TRBJ2-2	TGTGCCAGCAGCTTAATGGCGGGGGGGAACACCGGGGAGCTGTTTTTT	CASSLMAGGNTGELFF
few	TRBV19	.	TRBJ2-3	TGTGCCAGTAGTAGACAAACTAGCACAGATACGCAGTATTTT	CASSRQTSTDTQYF
.	TRBV5-1	.	TRBJ2-2	TGCGCCAGCAGCGAAGGGGTGAACACCGGGGAGCTGTTTTTT	CASSEGVNTGELFF
once	TRBV6-1	.	TRBJ2-2	TGTGCCAGCAGTGTTCAAGCGGGGAACACCGGGGAGCTGTTTTTT	CASSVQAGNTGELFF
.	TRBV18	TRBD1	TRBJ1-2	TGTGCCAGCTCAGACAGGGGCGGAATTGGCTATGGCTACACCTTC	CASSDRGGIGYGYTF
.	TRBV9	.	TRBJ2-1	TGTGCCAGCAGCGTAGCGGCAGGACAGTTGCCCAATGAGCAGTTCTTC	CASSVAAGQLPNEQFF
.	TRBV13	.	TRBJ1-1	TGTGCCAGCAGCTTAGGGGGGCCCACTCCGATTGATGAAGCTTTCTTT	CASSLGGPTPIDEAFF
.	TRBV7-8	TRBD1	TRBJ2-5	TGTGCCAGCAGCCGAACCGGGACAGGGGGCAGGGAGACCCAGTACTTC	CASSRTGTGGRETQYF
few	TRBV4-1	TRBD2	TRBJ2-7	TGCGCCAGCAGCCAAGGGACTAGCTACGAGCAGTACTTC	CASSQGTSYEQYF
.	TRBV4-3	.	TRBJ1-2	TGCGCCAGCAGCCAGCAGTTCGACAGACCCTATGGCTACACCTTC	CASSQQFDRPYGYTF
.	TRBV25-1	.	TRBJ2-5	TGTGCCAGCAGTCAAGGGACAACGTCGGTGGAGACCCAGTACTTC	CASSQGTTSVETQYF
.	TRBV10-3	.	TRBJ2-1	TGTGCCATCATGAGAGGTGGGGCGGCGCGGCAGTTCTTC	CAIMRGGAARQFF
few	TRBV9	.	TRBJ2-2	TGTGCCAGCAGCATACCCCGGGACTTCGGGAACACCGGGGAGCTGTTTTTT	CASSIPRDFGNTGELFF
.	TRBV30	.	TRBJ2-1	TGTGCCTGGAGGGCAGCTAGCTCGCTCTACAATGAGCAGTTCTTC	CAWRAASSLYNEQFF
.	TRBV6-5	.	TRBJ1-3	TGTGCCAGCAGTCCGACTCGGGGGGTTGGAAACACCATATATTTT	CASSPTRGVGNTIYF